This T cell receptor (beta chain) is drawn from a study of cytomegalovirus exposure and HLA in healthy donors. Study-level findings and limits: Many donors shared some public TCRs, even though most TCR sequences were rare. Cytomegalovirus-associated status was assigned to about 160 TCR beta chains. The finding came from a later analysis; first-cohort TCR clusters tended to co-occur in the 110 or so validation repertoires.

This CDR3 has 15 amino acids. J was trimmed by 0 bases and V by 5 bases; bases with no gene match: 5. Germline-derived CDR1 and CDR2 are SEHNR and FQNEAQ (reference sequence). While the first cohort had around 700 subjects, the donors belonged to the separate validation cohort of roughly 130 subjects. On this clone itself: The antigen remains unidentified.

Repertoires were generated with immunoSEQ multiplex PCR, while TCRdb's copy carries only in-frame clones and drops some. The sample contains tens of thousands of clones, 95% to 96% of which appear only once. The rearrangement joins TRBV7-9 to TRBJ2-5, with TRBD1 matching 8 bases. The sample was PBMCs. The TCR was taken from a woman younger than 35 in good health and CMV-seropositive. The CDR3 DNA sequence: TGTGCCAGCAGCGACCGGGACAGGCACCAAGAGACCCAGTACTTC. Translated: CASSDRDRHQETQYF.